Sequencing of this T cell receptor (beta chain) was carried out in a study of shared clonotypes between healthy human individuals. Study conclusions and caveats: Sampling used blood alone; tissue repertoires probably differ.

A word on this clone: Its specificity is not known.

Profiling relied on immunoSEQ multiplex PCR, and the TCRdb table lists in-frame clones only, not all of them. The sample yields around 600,000 clones, roughly 98% seen once. The V gene's germline CDR1 is SGDLS and CDR2 YYNGEE. CDR3 length: 17 residues. V was cut by 4 bases and J by 0 bases, with 17 bases left in between. Naive CD8 populations comprised CD45RO-negative cells positively selected for CCR7, excluding terminally differentiated effector memory CD45RA+ cells. The rearrangement uses TRBV9 and TRBJ2-1; D is possibly TRBD2 (7 bases). The TCR was taken from a man younger than 45 in good health. Sequencing was performed on naive CD8+ T cells sorted from blood. The CDR3 spells CASSPGGRESSYNEQFF. CDR3 bases: TGTGCCAGCAGCCCCGGGGGGCGGGAGAGCTCCTACAATGAGCAGTTCTTC.